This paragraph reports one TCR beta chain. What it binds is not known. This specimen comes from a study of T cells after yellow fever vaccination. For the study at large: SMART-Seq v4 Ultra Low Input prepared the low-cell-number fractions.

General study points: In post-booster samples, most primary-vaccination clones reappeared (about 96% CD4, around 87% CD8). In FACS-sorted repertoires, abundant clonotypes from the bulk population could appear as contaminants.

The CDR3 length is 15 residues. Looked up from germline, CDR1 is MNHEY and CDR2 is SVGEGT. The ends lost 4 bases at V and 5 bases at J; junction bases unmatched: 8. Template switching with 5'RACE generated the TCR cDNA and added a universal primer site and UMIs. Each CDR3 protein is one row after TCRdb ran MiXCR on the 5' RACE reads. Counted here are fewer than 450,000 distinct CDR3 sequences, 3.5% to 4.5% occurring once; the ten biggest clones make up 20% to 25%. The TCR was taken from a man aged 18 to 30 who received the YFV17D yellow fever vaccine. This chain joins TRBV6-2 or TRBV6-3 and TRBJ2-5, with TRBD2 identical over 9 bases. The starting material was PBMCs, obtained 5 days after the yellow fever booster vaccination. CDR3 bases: TGTGCCAGCAGTTCGATAGCGGGGGCAGCGGAGACCCAGTACTTC. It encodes CASSSIAGAAETQYF.